This T cell receptor (beta chain) came from a study of T cells in Graves' hyperthyroidism and ophthalmopathy. The table lists this clonotype with many counts. Its antigen is not known. Germline lookup yields CDR1 SGHAT and CDR2 FQNNGV. Trimming removed 4 bases at V and 2 bases at J, with 0 bases between. The CDR3 spans 10 residues. The source of the PBMCs was 10 ml of fresh peripheral blood. Regions amplified from RNA transcripts were the TCR beta CDR3 regions. A set of HTBI primers served as the primers for a first-round RT-PCR of the TCR CDR3. TCRdb ran MiXCR on the multiplex PCR reads and lists one entry per CDR3 protein. The sample contains hundreds of thousands of distinct CDR3 sequences, roughly 15% of which appear only once. The study, taken as a whole, reports: A median roughly six months before onset, the model predicted ophthalmopathy. Ophthalmopathy was distinguished from stable hyperthyroidism by 13 V-J signatures. Researchers found most expanded thyroid clonotypes above 0.001 in blood as well.

This sequence originates from a woman younger than 35 with Graves' ophthalmopathy. The gene calls are TRBV11-2 and TRBJ2-7; D call uncertain. Sequencing used blood. This CDR3 is CASSSYEQYF. In nucleotides, the CDR3 is TGTGCCAGCAGCTCCTACGAGCAGTACTTC.